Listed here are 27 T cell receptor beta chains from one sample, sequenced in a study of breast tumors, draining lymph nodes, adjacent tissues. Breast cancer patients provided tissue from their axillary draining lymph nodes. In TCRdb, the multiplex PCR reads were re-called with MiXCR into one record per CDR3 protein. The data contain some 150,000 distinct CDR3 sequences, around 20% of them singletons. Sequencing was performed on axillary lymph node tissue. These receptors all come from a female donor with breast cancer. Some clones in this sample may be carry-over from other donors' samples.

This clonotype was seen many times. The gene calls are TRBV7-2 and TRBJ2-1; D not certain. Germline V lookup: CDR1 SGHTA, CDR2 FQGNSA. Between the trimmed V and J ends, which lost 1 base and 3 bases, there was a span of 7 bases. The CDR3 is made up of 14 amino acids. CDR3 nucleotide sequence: TGTGCCAGCAGCTTAGGTGCGAACTACAATGAGCAGTTCTTC. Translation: CASSLGANYNEQFF.

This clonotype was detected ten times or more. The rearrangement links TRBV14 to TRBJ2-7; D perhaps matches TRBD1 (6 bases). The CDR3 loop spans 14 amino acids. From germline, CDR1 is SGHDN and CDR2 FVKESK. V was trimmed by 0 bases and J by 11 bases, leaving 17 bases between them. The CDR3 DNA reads TGTGCCAGCAGCCAAGATTTAATCGGGGACACGAAGTACTTC. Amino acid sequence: CASSQDLIGDTKYF. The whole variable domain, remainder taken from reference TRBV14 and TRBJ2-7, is EAGVTQFPSHSVIEKGQTVTLRCDPISGHDNLYWYRRVMGKEIKFLLHFVKESKQDESGMPNNRFLAERTGGTYSTLKVQPAELEDSGVYFCASSQDLIGDTKYFGPGTRLTVT.

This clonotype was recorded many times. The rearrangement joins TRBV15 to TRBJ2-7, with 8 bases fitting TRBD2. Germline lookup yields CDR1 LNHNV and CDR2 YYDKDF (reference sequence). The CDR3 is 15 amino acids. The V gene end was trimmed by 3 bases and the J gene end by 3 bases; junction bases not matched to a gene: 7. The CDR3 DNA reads TGTGCCACCAGCAGTCTCGGGACTAGTGGCTACGAGCAGTACTTC. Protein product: CATSSLGTSGYEQYF.

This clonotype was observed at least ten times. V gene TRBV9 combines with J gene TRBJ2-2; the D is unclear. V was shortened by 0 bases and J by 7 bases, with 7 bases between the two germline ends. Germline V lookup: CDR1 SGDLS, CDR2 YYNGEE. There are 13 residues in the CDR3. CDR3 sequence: CASSVVERGELFF. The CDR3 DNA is TGTGCCAGCAGCGTAGTCGAGCGCGGGGAGCTGTTTTTT.

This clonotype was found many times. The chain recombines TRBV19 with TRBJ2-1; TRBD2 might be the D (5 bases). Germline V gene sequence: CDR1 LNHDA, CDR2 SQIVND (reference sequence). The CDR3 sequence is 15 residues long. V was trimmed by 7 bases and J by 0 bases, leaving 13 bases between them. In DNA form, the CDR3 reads TGTGCCAGTACCCATGGAGGTTCCTCCTACAATGAGCAGTTCTTC. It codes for CASTHGGSSYNEQFF.

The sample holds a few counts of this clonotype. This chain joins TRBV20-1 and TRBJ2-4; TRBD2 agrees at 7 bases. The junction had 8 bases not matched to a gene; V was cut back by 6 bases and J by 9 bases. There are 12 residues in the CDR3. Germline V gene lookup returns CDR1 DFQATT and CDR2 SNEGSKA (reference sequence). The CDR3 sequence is CSALAGVGIQYF. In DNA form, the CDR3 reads TGCAGTGCCCTGGCGGGGGTTGGCATTCAGTACTTC.

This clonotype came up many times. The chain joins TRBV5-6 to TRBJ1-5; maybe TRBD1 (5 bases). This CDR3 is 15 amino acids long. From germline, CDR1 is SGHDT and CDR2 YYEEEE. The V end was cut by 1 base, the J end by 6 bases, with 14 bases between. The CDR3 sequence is CASSLRQGGGQPQHF. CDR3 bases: TGTGCCAGCAGCTTGCGTCAGGGCGGGGGTCAGCCCCAGCATTTT.

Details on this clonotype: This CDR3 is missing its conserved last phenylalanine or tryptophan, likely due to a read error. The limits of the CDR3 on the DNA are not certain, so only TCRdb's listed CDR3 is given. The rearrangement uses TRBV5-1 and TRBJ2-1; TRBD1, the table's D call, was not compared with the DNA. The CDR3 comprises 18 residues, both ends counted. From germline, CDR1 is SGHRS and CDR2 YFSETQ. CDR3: CASSWTLGRQGAGSERFL.

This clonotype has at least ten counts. This CDR3 is CASSRDTTYEQYF. The CDR3 coding sequence is TGCGCCAGCTCGCGTGACACAACCTACGAGCAGTACTTC. The chain recombines TRBV5-1 with TRBJ2-7; D unresolved. The CDR3 runs to 13 residues. Germline CDR1 and CDR2: SGHRS and YFSETQ. V was shortened by 7 bases and J by 2 bases, with 13 bases between the two germline ends.

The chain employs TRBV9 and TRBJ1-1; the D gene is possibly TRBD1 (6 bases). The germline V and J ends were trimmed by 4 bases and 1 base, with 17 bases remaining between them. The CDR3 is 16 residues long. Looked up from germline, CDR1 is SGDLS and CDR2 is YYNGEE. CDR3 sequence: CASSNRDNLRNTEAFF. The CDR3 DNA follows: TGTGCCAGCAGCAACCGGGACAACTTGAGGAACACTGAAGCTTTCTTT.

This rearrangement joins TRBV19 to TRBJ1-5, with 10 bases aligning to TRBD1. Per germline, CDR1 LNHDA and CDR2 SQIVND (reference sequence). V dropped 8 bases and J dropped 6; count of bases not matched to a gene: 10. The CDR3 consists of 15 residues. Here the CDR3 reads CASCSGQGVFQPQHF. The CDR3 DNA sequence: TGTGCCAGTTGCAGTGGACAGGGGGTTTTTCAGCCCCAGCATTTT.

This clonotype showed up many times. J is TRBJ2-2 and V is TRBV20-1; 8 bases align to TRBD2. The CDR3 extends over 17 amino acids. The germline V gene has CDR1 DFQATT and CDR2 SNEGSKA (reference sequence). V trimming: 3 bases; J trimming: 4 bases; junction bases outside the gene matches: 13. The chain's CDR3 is CSASLAGGSGRTGELFF. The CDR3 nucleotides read TGCAGTGCTAGTCTGGCGGGAGGATCGGGGCGCACCGGGGAGCTGTTTTTT.

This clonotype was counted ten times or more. CDR3 DNA: TGTGCCAGTAGTACCCTCCCGGGACTAGCGGGGGAGGTCAATGAGCAGTTCTTC. Protein sequence: CASSTLPGLAGEVNEQFF. This chain links TRBV19 with TRBJ2-1; 14 bases align to TRBD2. Germline lookup yields CDR1 LNHDA and CDR2 SQIVND (reference sequence). The CDR3 loop spans 18 amino acids. The ends lost 4 bases at V and 6 bases at J; junction bases unmatched: 11.

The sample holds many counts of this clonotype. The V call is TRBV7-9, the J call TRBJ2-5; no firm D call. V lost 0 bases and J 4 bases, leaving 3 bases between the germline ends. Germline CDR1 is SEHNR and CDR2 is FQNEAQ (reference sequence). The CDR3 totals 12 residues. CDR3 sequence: CASSLAPETQYF. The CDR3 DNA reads TGTGCCAGCAGCTTAGCCCCAGAGACCCAGTACTTC.

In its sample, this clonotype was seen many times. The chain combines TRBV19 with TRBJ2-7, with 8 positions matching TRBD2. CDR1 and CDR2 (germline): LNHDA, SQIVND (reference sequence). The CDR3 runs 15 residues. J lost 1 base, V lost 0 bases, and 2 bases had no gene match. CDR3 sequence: CASSIELAVSYEQYF. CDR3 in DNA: TGTGCCAGTAGTATAGAACTAGCGGTTTCCTACGAGCAGTACTTC.

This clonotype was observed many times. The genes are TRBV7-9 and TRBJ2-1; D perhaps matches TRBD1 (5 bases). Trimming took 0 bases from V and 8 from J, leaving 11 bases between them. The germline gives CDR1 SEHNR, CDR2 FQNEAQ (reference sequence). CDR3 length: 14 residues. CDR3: CASSLAQEVHEQFF. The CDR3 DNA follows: TGTGCCAGCAGCTTAGCACAGGAAGTCCATGAGCAGTTCTTC.

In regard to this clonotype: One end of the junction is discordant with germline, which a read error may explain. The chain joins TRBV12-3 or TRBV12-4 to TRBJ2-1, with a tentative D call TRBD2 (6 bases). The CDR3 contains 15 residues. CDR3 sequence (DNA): TGTGCCAGCTATAAAGGCGGGAATTTCGTTAATGTGCAGTTCTTC. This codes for CASYKGGNFVNVQFF.

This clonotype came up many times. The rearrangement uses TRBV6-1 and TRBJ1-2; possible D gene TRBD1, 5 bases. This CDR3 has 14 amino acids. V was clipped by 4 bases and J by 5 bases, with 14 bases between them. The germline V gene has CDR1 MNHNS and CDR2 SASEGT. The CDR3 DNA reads TGTGCCAGCAGTGCGACAGTAGGCTCTTATGGCTACACCTTC. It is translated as CASSATVGSYGYTF.

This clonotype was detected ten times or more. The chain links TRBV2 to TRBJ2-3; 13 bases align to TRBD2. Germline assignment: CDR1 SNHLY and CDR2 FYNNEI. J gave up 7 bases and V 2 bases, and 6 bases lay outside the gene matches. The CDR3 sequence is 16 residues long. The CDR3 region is CASSETSGRAINTQYF. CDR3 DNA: TGTGCCAGCAGTGAAACTAGCGGGAGGGCCATTAATACGCAGTATTTT. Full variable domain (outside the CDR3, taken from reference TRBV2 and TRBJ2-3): EPEVTQTPSHQVTQMGQEVILRCVPISNHLYFYWYRQILGQKVEFLVSFYNNEISEKSEIFDDQFSVERPDGSNFTLKIRSTKLEDSAMYFCASSETSGRAINTQYFGPGTRLTVL.

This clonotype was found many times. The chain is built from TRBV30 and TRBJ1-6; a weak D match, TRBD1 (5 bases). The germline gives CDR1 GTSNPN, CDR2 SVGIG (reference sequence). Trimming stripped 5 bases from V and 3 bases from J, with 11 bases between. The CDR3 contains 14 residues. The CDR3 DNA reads TGTGCCTGGGCGGGACCGAACTATAATTCACCCCTCCACTTT. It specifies CAWAGPNYNSPLHF. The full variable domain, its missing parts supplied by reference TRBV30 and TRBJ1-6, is SQTIHQWPATLVQPVGSPLSLECTVEGTSNPNLYWYRQAAGRGLQLLFYSVGIGQISSEVPQNLSASRPQDRQFILSSKKLLLSDSGFYLCAWAGPNYNSPLHFGNGTRLTVT.

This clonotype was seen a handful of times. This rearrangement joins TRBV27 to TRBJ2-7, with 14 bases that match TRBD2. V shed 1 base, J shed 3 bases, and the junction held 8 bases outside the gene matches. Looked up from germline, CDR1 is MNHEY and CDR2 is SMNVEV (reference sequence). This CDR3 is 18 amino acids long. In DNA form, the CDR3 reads TGTGCCAGCAGTTTATTTGGGACTAGCGGGAGTCTGGGCTACGAGCAGTACTTC. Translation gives CASSLFGTSGSLGYEQYF.

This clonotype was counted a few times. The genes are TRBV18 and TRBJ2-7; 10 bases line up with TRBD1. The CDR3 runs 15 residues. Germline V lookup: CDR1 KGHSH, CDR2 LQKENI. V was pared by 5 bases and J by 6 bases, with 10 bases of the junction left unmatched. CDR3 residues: CASSGTGTGVREQYF. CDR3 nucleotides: TGTGCCAGCTCAGGGACCGGGACAGGGGTGCGCGAGCAGTACTTC. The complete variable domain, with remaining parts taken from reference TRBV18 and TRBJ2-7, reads NAGVMQNPRHLVRRRGQEARLRCSPMKGHSHVYWYRQLPEEGLKFMVYLQKENIIDESGMPKERFSAEFPKEGPSILRIQQVVRGDSAAYFCASSGTGTGVREQYFGPGTRLTVT.

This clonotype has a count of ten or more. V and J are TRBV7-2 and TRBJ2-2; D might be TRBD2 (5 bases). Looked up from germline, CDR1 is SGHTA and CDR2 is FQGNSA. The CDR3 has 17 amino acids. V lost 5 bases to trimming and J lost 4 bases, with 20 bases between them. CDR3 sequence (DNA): TGTGCCAGCAGCCGACCGGGTCTGGGAGTCGGCACCGGGGAGCTGTTTTTT. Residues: CASSRPGLGVGTGELFF.

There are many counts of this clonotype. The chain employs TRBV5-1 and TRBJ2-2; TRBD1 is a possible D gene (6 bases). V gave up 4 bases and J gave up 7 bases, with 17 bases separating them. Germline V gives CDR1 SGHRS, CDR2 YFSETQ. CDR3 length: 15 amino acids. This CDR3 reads CASSDDRPPSGELFF. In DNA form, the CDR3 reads TGCGCCAGCAGCGACGACAGGCCTCCCAGCGGGGAGCTGTTTTTT.

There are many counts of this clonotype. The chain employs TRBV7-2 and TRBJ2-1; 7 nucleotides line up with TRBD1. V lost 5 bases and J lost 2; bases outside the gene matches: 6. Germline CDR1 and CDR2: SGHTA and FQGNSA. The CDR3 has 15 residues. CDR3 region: CASSRTGDPYNEQFF. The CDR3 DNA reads TGTGCCAGCAGCAGGACAGGCGATCCCTACAATGAGCAGTTCTTC.

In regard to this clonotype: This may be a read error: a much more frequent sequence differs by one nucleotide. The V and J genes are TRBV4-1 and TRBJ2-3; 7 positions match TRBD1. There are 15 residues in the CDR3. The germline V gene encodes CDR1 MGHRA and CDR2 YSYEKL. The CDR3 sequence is CASSQDGTATGTQYF. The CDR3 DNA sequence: TGCGCCAGCAGCCAAGACGGGACAGCCACAGGTACGCAGTATTTT.

DNA for the CDR3: TGTGCCACCAGTGACTCCGGACAGGGACAGACCCAGTACTTC. Translating gives CATSDSGQGQTQYF. The rearrangement links TRBV24-1 to TRBJ2-5, with TRBD1 matching over 8 bases. After removal of 4 bases from V and 6 bases from J, the junction contained 6 bases not matched to a gene. This CDR3 has 14 residues. The germline CDR1 and CDR2 sequences are KGHDR and SFDVKD.